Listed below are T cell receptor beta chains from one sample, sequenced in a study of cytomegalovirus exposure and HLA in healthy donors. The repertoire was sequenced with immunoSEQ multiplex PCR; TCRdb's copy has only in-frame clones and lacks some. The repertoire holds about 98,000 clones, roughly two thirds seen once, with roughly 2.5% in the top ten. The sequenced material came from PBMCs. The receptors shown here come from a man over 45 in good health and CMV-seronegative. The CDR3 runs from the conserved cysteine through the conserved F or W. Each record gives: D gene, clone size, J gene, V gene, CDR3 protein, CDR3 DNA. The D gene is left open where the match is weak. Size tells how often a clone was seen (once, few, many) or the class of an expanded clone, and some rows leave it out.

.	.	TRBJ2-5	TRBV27	CASSPRRGETQYF	TGTGCCAGCAGTCCGCGCCGAGGAGAGACCCAGTACTTC
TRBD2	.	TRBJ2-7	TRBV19	CASSASGGVYEQYF	TGTGCCAGTAGTGCTAGCGGGGGGGTCTACGAGCAGTACTTC
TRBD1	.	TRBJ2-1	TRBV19	CASSTRDRARSYNEQFF	TGTGCCAGTAGTACTCGGGACAGGGCACGGTCTTACAATGAGCAGTTCTTC
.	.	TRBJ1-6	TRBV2	CASWTDVPYNSPLHF	TGTGCCAGCTGGACAGACGTTCCCTATAATTCACCCCTCCACTTT
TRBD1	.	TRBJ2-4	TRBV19	CASRDRGSENIQYF	TGTGCCAGTAGGGACAGGGGTTCGGAAAACATTCAGTACTTC
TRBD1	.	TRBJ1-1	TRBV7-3	CASTVTGGQIPTEAFF	TGTGCCAGCACCGTTACAGGGGGCCAAATACCCACTGAAGCTTTCTTT
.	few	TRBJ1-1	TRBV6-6	CASSGGQSEAFF	TGTGCCAGCAGTGGTGGACAGAGTGAAGCTTTCTTT
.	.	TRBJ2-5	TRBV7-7	CASSLGGKGETQYF	TGTGCTAGCAGCTTGGGCGGGAAAGGAGAGACCCAGTACTTC
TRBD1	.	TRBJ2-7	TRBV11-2	CASSVDRVSYEQYF	TGTGCCAGCAGCGTCGACAGGGTATCCTACGAGCAGTACTTC
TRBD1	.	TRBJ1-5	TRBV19	CASSIRGQGSQPQHF	TGTGCCAGTAGTATACGAGGACAGGGTAGTCAGCCCCAGCATTTT
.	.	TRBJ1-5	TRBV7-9	CASSLGAEQPQHF	TGTGCCAGCAGCTTAGGTGCGGAACAGCCCCAGCATTTT
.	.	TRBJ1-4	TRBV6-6	CASSYRGGYEKLFF	TGTGCCAGCAGTTATCGGGGAGGCTACGAAAAACTGTTTTTT
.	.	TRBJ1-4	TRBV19	CASRDIALEKLFF	TGTGCCAGTAGAGACATCGCGCTGGAAAAACTGTTTTTT
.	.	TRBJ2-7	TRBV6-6	CASSYGRDREQYF	TGTGCCAGCAGTTACGGCAGGGATAGGGAGCAGTACTTC
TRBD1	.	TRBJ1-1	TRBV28	CASSSVTGTEF	TGTGCCAGCAGTTCCGTGACCGGGACAGAGTTT
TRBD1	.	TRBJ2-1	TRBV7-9	CASSGDSSSYNEQFF	TGTGCCAGCAGCGGGGACAGCTCATCCTACAATGAGCAGTTCTTC
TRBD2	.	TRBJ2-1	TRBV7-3	CASSLLADYNEQFF	TGTGCCAGCAGCTTACTAGCGGATTACAATGAGCAGTTCTTC
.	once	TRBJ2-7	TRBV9	CASSVGAGAYEQYF	TGTGCCAGCAGCGTAGGGGCAGGCGCCTACGAGCAGTACTTC
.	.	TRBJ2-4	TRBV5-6	CASSYGVDKNIQYF	TGTGCCAGCAGTTACGGGGTGGACAAAAACATTCAGTACTTC
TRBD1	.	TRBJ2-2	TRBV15	CATRNRGAGELFF	TGTGCCACCAGAAACAGGGGCGCCGGGGAGCTGTTTTTT
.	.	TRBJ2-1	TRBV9	CASSPEGRAVFF	TGTGCCAGCAGCCCGGAGGGGAGAGCAGTGTTCTTC
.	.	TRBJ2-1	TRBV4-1	CASSQDPVNEQFF	TGCGCCAGCAGCCAAGATCCAGTCAATGAGCAGTTCTTC
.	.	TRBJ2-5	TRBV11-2	CASSGGAQYF	TGTGCCAGCAGCGGCGGGGCCCAGTACTTC
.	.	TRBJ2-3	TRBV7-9	CASSSSIAHLPDTQYF	TGTGCCAGCAGCTCTTCGATTGCCCACTTACCAGATACGCAGTATTTT
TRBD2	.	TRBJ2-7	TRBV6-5	CASSYSGGAVEQYF	TGTGCCAGCAGTTACAGCGGGGGGGCCGTCGAGCAGTACTTC